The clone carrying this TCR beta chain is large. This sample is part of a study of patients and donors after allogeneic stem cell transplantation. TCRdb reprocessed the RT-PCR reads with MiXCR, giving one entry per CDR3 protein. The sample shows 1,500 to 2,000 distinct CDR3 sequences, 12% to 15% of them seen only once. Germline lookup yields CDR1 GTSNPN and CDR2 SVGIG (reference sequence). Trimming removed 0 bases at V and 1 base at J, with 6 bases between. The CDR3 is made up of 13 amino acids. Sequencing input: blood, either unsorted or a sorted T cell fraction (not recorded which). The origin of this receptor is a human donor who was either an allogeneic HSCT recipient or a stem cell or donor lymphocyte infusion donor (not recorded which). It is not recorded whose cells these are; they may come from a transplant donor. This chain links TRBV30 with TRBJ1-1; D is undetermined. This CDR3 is CAWSVGKNTEAFF. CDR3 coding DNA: TGTGCCTGGAGTGTCGGGAAGAACACTGAAGCTTTCTTT.